The next 30 T cell receptor beta chains were all read from a single sample in a study of T cell changes during pregnancy in multiple sclerosis. TCRdb keeps only in-frame clones here, not all; method: immunoSEQ multiplex PCR. The sample has roughly 100,000 clones; about 91% are singletons. Sequencing was performed on peripheral blood, taken after pregnancy. Receptors were obtained from a female donor with multiple sclerosis, enrolled in a pregnancy study.

The chain carries TRBV7-8 and TRBJ1-4; 11 bases line up with TRBD1. The CDR3 runs 18 residues. CDR1 and CDR2 (germline): SGHVS, FQNEAQ. After removal of 5 bases from V and 7 bases from J, the junction contained 15 bases not matched to a gene. CDR3 protein: CASSQGQGAGGGGEKLFF. The CDR3 DNA sequence: TGTGCCAGCAGCCAAGGACAGGGGGCGGGCGGCGGAGGTGAAAAACTGTTTTTT. Combining the CDR3 with reference TRBV7-8 and TRBJ1-4 gives the whole variable domain GAGVSQSPRYKVAKRGQDVALRCDPISGHVSLFWYQQALGQGPEFLTYFQNEAQLDKSGLPSDRFFAERPEGSVSTLKIQRTQQEDSAVYLCASSQGQGAGGGGEKLFFGSGTQLSVL.

The CDR3 bases are TGTGCCAGCAGGGTCGGTAGCTCTGGGGCCAACGTCCTGACTTTC. Translation gives CASRVGSSGANVLTF. The chain couples TRBV6-5 to TRBJ2-6; D remains unclear. The CDR3 extends over 15 amino acids. CDR1 MNHEY and CDR2 SVGAGI come from the germline V gene. V was trimmed by 6 bases and J by 0 bases, leaving 9 bases between them.

V usage is TRBV7-9 and J usage is TRBJ1-1; D unresolved. Germline-derived CDR1 and CDR2 are SEHNR and FQNEAQ (reference sequence). V lost 0 bases and J 4 bases, leaving 9 bases between the germline ends. This CDR3 is 14 amino acids long. This CDR3 is CASSLAEAPTEAFF. The CDR3 DNA follows: TGTGCCAGCAGCTTAGCGGAGGCCCCCACTGAAGCTTTCTTT.

V usage is TRBV4-2 and J usage is TRBJ2-1; maybe TRBD2 (5 bases). The CDR3 has 13 amino acids. The germline CDR1 and CDR2 sequences are LGHNA and YNFKEQ. V was trimmed by 2 bases and J by 11 bases, leaving 13 bases between them. The CDR3 DNA reads as TGTGCCAGCAGCCAACTCCGAGCGGCCCAGCAGTTCTTC. Its protein product is CASSQLRAAQQFF.

Turning to this clone: This sample also contains other DNA sequences that code for the same CDR3. The J gene is TRBJ2-1, the V gene TRBV7-9, with 7 bases fitting TRBD2. Looked up from germline, CDR1 is SEHNR and CDR2 is FQNEAQ (reference sequence). Losses at the gene ends were 5 bases for V and 4 bases for J; bases not matched to a gene: 5. The CDR3 has 14 amino acids. The CDR3 nucleotides read TGTGCCAGCAGCCTGGGCGGGAGATACAATGAGCAGTTCTTC. Translated, it gives CASSLGGRYNEQFF. Complete variable domain (other parts from reference TRBV7-9 and TRBJ2-1): DTGVSQNPRHKITKRGQNVTFRCDPISEHNRLYWYRQTLGQGPEFLTYFQNEAQLEKSRLLSDRFSAERPKGSFSTLEIQRTEQGDSAMYLCASSLGGRYNEQFFGPGTRLTVL.

The chain employs TRBV7-6 and TRBJ2-3; 8 bases align to TRBD2. The germline V gene encodes CDR1 SGHVS and CDR2 FNYEAQ. This CDR3 is built from 16 residues. The J segment lost 1 base and the V segment lost 1 base, leaving 4 bases of the junction unmatched. The CDR3 spells CASSLVGSGGTDTQYF. The CDR3, as DNA: TGTGCCAGCAGCTTAGTAGGTAGCGGGGGCACAGATACGCAGTATTTT.

The gene calls are TRBV5-5 and TRBJ1-5; 10 bases map to TRBD1. Germline trimming cut 4 bases from V and 4 bases from J; bases unmatched to any gene: 11. CDR3 size: 17 residues. The V gene's germline CDR1 is SGHKS and CDR2 YYEKEE (reference sequence). The CDR3 DNA reads TGTGCCAGCAGCCGAAGAGAAAGGACAGGGGGGAATCAGCCCCAGCATTTT. It encodes CASSRRERTGGNQPQHF.

This clone was observed once. The rearrangement uses TRBV19 and TRBJ2-7, with a weak D call TRBD1 (5 bases). The CDR3 totals 13 residues. In germline, CDR1 is LNHDA, CDR2 SQIVND (reference sequence). V lost 3 bases, J lost 4 bases, and 10 bases lay in between. The CDR3 DNA reads as TGTGCCAGTAGTATTGACAGCCGGTACGAGCAGTACTTC. Its protein is CASSIDSRYEQYF. The full variable domain, with the rest looked up from reference TRBV19 and TRBJ2-7, is DGGITQSPKYLFRKEGQNVTLSCEQNLNHDAMYWYRQDPGQGLRLIYYSQIVNDFQKGDIAEGYSVSREKKESFPLTVTSAQKNPTAFYLCASSIDSRYEQYFGPGTRLTVT.

The chain combines TRBV19 with TRBJ1-5, with a possible D match to TRBD1 (6 bases). V gave up 5 bases and J gave up 10 bases, with 15 bases separating them. The CDR3 runs 13 residues. Germline V CDR1 and CDR2: LNHDA, SQIVND (reference sequence). This chain's CDR3 is CASSQGSRGPQHF. In nucleotides, the CDR3 is TGTGCCAGTAGTCAGGGGTCTAGGGGACCCCAGCATTTT.

The chain combines TRBV11-2 with TRBJ2-7, with D unresolved. V gave up 1 base and J gave up 7 bases, with 11 bases separating them. The CDR3 is made up of 13 amino acids. Germline assignment: CDR1 SGHAT and CDR2 FQNNGV. CDR3 loop: CASSLGALGEQYF. CDR3 in DNA: TGTGCCAGCAGCTTAGGGGCCCTCGGAGAGCAGTACTTC.

V is TRBV7-6 and J is TRBJ1-3, with D maybe TRBD1 (6 bases). The V end lost 0 bases, the J end lost 9 bases, and 15 bases lay between the germline ends. Germline assignment: CDR1 SGHVS and CDR2 FNYEAQ. This CDR3 is 15 amino acids long. In nucleotides, the CDR3 is TGTGCCAGCAGCTTAGCGGCCAGACAGGATGGCACCATATATTTT. It specifies CASSLAARQDGTIYF.

The rearrangement joins TRBV4-1 to TRBJ1-1; a possible D gene is TRBD1 (5 bases). The germline gives CDR1 MGHRA, CDR2 YSYEKL. The CDR3 length is 15 residues. V shed 0 bases and J shed 4 bases, with 12 bases lying between them. The CDR3 loop is CASSQEGVTVTEAFF. The CDR3 nucleotides read TGCGCCAGCAGCCAAGAAGGGGTCACCGTCACTGAAGCTTTCTTT.

The chain carries TRBV2 and TRBJ1-2, with no clear D. V was clipped by 1 base and J by 7 bases, with 13 bases between them. Germline CDR1 reads SNHLY; CDR2 reads FYNNEI. The CDR3 has 14 amino acids. The CDR3 is CASSEVGGLGGYTF. The DNA of the CDR3 is TGTGCCAGCAGTGAAGTCGGAGGGTTAGGTGGCTACACCTTC.

The genes are TRBV6-5 and TRBJ1-1, with TRBD1 as a possible D gene (6 bases). Germline V gene data show CDR1 as MNHEY and CDR2 as SVGAGI. V was cut by 11 bases and J by 5 bases, with 18 bases left in between. This CDR3 comprises 13 residues. CDR3 residues: CASGRGARTEAFF. Here the CDR3 DNA reads TGTGCCTCCGGGAGGGGGGCGCGGACTGAAGCTTTCTTT.

This sequence joins TRBV25-1 and TRBJ1-5; D is perhaps TRBD1 (6 bases). The CDR3 sequence is 15 residues long. Germline V gives CDR1 MGHDK, CDR2 SYGVNS. V shed 3 bases and J shed 3 bases, with 12 bases lying between them. Here the CDR3 reads CASSEAGTNNQPQHF. In nucleotides, the CDR3 is TGTGCCAGCAGTGAGGCCGGGACAAACAATCAGCCCCAGCATTTT.

This clone was picked up one time. The chain carries TRBV10-1 and TRBJ2-7, with a possible D match to TRBD1 (6 bases). Germline values: CDR1 WNHNN, CDR2 SYGVQD (reference sequence). The V end lost 6 bases, the J end lost 2 bases, and 14 bases lay between the germline ends. The CDR3 covers 14 residues. CDR3 loop: CASSPGTSTYEQYF. Here the CDR3 DNA reads TGCGCCAGCAGCCCCGGGACAAGCACCTACGAGCAGTACTTC.

V and J are TRBV2 and TRBJ1-1, with a possible D match to TRBD1 (6 bases). Per germline, CDR1 SNHLY and CDR2 FYNNEI. The CDR3 is 14 residues long. V was pared by 8 bases and J by 0 bases, with 13 bases between. The CDR3 nucleotides read TGTGCCAGCCCACCGGGACATGTGAACACTGAAGCTTTCTTT. It specifies CASPPGHVNTEAFF.

The chain carries TRBV25-1 and TRBJ1-1; the D is unclear. CDR1 and CDR2 from the germline V gene are MGHDK and SYGVNS. V gave up 2 bases and J gave up 10 bases, with 8 bases separating them. The CDR3 extends over 11 amino acids. CDR3 sequence (DNA): TGTGCCAGCAGTGAAAACCTAGGAGCTTTCTTT. It codes for CASSENLGAFF.

CDR3 DNA sequence: TGTGCCAGCAGCTTAGAGGGATTGCTAGCGGGAGACGGCGAGCAGTACTTC. The encoded protein is CASSLEGLLAGDGEQYF. This chain joins TRBV13 and TRBJ2-7; TRBD2 aligns across 10 bases. Germline CDR1 reads PRHDT; CDR2 reads FYEKMQ (reference sequence). Trimming removed 1 base from V and 6 bases from J; junction bases left unmatched: 12. The CDR3 length is 17 residues.

This chain links TRBV9 with TRBJ2-1; possibly TRBD1 for D (5 bases). CDR1 and CDR2 from the germline V gene are SGDLS and YYNGEE. This CDR3 has 20 amino acids. The germline V and J ends were trimmed by 3 bases and 7 bases, with 32 bases remaining between them. Written as DNA, the CDR3 is TGTGCCAGCAGCGGGTTGGGTAAAAGAATGACAGCCACGTCTTGGAATGAGCAGTTCTTC. Its protein is CASSGLGKRMTATSWNEQFF.

The chain joins TRBV30 to TRBJ2-3, with D perhaps matching TRBD2 (5 bases). The length of the CDR3 is 14 residues. The germline V gene has CDR1 GTSNPN and CDR2 SVGIG (reference sequence). Trimming took off 0 bases at V and 4 bases at J, with 11 bases between the two ends. CDR3 protein: CAWSVGAFADTQYF. CDR3 bases: TGTGCCTGGAGTGTGGGAGCATTTGCAGATACGCAGTATTTT.

The chain recombines TRBV5-1 with TRBJ2-1; D is perhaps TRBD2 (5 bases). The germline V gene has CDR1 SGHRS and CDR2 YFSETQ. The CDR3 consists of 14 residues. V was clipped by 6 bases and J by 6 bases, with 16 bases between them. CDR3 sequence: CASMISFSVNEQFF. The CDR3 coding sequence is TGCGCCAGCATGATCTCCTTTAGCGTCAATGAGCAGTTCTTC.

The rearrangement uses TRBV7-8 and TRBJ2-7, with D uncertain. This CDR3 spans 14 amino acids. Germline assignment: CDR1 SGHVS and CDR2 FQNEAQ. Trimming left V 1 base short and J 4 bases short, with 11 bases between. For the CDR3, the DNA is TGTGCCAGCAGCTTAGGGAGCAGATTATACGAGCAGTACTTC. Residues: CASSLGSRLYEQYF.

The genes are TRBV7-6 and TRBJ1-1; D unresolved. V lost 6 bases, J lost 6 bases, and 14 bases lay in between. Looked up from germline, CDR1 is SGHVS and CDR2 is FNYEAQ. CDR3 length: 13 amino acids. The CDR3 nucleotides are TGTGCCAGCAGTTCCTTTAGGAGTCCTGAAGCTTTCTTT. Translation: CASSSFRSPEAFF.

V gene TRBV13 combines with J gene TRBJ2-3, with D unresolved. This CDR3 is 11 amino acids long. V lost 8 bases to trimming and J lost 2 bases, with 5 bases between them. CDR1 and CDR2 (germline): PRHDT, FYEKMQ (reference sequence). CDR3 region: CASQVTDTQYF. The DNA for the CDR3 is TGTGCCAGCCAGGTCACAGATACGCAGTATTTT. The full variable domain, completed using reference TRBV13 and TRBJ2-3, is AAGVIQSPRHLIKEKRETATLKCYPIPRHDTVYWYQQGPGQDPQFLISFYEKMQSDKGSIPDRFSAQQFSDYHSELNMSSLELGDSALYFCASQVTDTQYFGPGTRLTVL.

The rearrangement joins TRBV5-1 to TRBJ2-7; 9 nucleotides line up with TRBD1. The trim removed 1 base at V and 6 bases at J, leaving 8 bases unmatched. CDR1 SGHRS and CDR2 YFSETQ come from the germline V gene. This CDR3 comprises 15 residues. CDR3: CASSLSTGGQVEQYF. CDR3 bases: TGCGCCAGCAGCTTGTCAACAGGGGGCCAGGTCGAGCAGTACTTC.

The rearrangement links TRBV11-2 to TRBJ1-6; perhaps TRBD1 as D (5 bases). This CDR3 region has 14 residues. Trimming removed 7 bases at V and 6 bases at J, with 13 bases between. Germline V gives CDR1 SGHAT, CDR2 FQNNGV. The CDR3 loop reads CASTRVGPNSPLHF. CDR3 in DNA: TGTGCCAGCACCAGAGTGGGGCCTAATTCACCCCTCCACTTT.

The rearrangement uses TRBV10-1 and TRBJ2-5; 7 bases match TRBD2. The germline V gene encodes CDR1 WNHNN and CDR2 SYGVQD (reference sequence). Trimming took 3 bases from V and 3 from J; bases not matched to a gene: 4. The CDR3 totals 14 residues. CDR3 DNA: TGCGCCAGCAGTGAAACTAGCGATGAAGAGACCCAGTACTTC. Its translation: CASSETSDEETQYF.

The chain is built from TRBV5-1 and TRBJ2-3; 7 bases fit TRBD2. Germline trimming cut 1 base from V and 6 bases from J; bases unmatched to any gene: 8. The CDR3 runs 15 residues. Germline CDR1 is SGHRS and CDR2 is YFSETQ. The CDR3 sequence is CASSLMAGVMDTQYF. As DNA, the CDR3 is TGCGCCAGCAGCTTGATGGCGGGAGTGATGGATACGCAGTATTTT.

The rearrangement uses TRBV6-1 and TRBJ1-2; no definite D call. CDR3 size: 12 residues. V was clipped by 6 bases and J by 6 bases, with 11 bases between them. In germline, CDR1 is MNHNS, CDR2 SASEGT. CDR3 region: CASSGDLDGYTF. In DNA, the CDR3 is TGTGCCAGCAGCGGGGATCTGGATGGCTACACCTTC.